This T cell receptor (beta chain) was captured by sequencing in a study of beta chain features in type 1 diabetes. The study's findings and limits: The study found moderately but significantly shorter TCRB CDR3s in all four CD4+ subsets of Type 1 diabetes patients. Patients showed naive, central memory and Treg TCRB repertoires that appeared more similar than those of healthy donors.

The germline CDR1 and CDR2 sequences are SGHTA and FQGNSA. CDR3 length: 15 amino acids. V dropped 5 bases and J dropped 6 bases, with 19 bases sitting between them. As every portion of the isolated RNA was reverse transcribed, the sequencing read expressed TCRB transcripts. Libraries were prepared by immunoSEQ multiplex PCR; TCRdb keeps only in-frame clonotypes and omits some of them. Of over 150,000 clones listed, less than 9.5% were seen once; the top ten hold about 0.9%. This clone was counted between two and nine times. Antigen unknown. This chain joins TRBV7-2 and TRBJ1-1; tentative D call: TRBD1 (6 bases). The source is a woman aged 35 to 49 with type 1 diabetes. Source material: central memory CD4+ T cells from blood. This chain's CDR3 is CASSEFQGRMAEAFF. In DNA form, the CDR3 reads TGTGCCAGCAGCGAATTCCAGGGGCGGATGGCTGAAGCTTTCTTT.